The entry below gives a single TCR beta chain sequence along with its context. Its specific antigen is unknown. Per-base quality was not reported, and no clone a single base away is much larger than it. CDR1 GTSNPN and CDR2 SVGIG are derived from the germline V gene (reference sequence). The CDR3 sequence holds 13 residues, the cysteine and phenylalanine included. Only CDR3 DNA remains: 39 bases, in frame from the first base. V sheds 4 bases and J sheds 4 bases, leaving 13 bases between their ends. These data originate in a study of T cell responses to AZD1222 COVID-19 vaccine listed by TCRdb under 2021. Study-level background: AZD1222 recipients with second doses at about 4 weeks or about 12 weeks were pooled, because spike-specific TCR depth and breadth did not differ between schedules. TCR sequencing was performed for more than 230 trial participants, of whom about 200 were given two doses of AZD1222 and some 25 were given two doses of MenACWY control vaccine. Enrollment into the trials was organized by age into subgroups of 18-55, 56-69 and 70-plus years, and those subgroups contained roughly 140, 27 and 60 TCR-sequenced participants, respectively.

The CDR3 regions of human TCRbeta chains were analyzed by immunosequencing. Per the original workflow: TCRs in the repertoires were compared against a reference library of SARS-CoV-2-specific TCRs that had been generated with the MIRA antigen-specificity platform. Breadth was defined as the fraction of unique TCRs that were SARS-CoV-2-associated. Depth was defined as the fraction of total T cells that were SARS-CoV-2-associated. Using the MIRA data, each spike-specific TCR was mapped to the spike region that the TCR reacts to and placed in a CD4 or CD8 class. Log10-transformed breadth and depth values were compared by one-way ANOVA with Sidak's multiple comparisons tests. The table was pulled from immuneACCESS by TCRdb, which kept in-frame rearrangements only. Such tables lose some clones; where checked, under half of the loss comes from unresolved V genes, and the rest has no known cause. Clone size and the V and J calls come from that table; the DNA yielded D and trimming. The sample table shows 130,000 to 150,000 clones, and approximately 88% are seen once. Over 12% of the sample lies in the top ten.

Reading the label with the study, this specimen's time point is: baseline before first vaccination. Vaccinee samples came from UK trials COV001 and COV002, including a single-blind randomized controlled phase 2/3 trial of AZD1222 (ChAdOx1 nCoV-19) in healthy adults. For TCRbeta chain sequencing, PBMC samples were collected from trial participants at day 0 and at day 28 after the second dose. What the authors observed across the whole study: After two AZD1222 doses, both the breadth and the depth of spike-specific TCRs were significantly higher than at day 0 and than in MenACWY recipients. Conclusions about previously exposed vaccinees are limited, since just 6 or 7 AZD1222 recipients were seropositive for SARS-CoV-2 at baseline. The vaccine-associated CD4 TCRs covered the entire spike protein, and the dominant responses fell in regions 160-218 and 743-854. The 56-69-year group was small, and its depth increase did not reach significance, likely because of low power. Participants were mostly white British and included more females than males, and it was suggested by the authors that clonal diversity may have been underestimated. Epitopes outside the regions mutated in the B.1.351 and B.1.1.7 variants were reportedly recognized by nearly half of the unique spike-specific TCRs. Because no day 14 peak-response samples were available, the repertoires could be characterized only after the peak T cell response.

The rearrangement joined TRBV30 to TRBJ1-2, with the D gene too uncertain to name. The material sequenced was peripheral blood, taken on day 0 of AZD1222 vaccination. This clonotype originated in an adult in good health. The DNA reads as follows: TGTGCCTGGACCGATCGGGCCCTCTATGGCTACACCTTC. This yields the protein CAWTDRALYGYTF.